This section outlines one T cell receptor beta chain sequence together with its context. This record comes from a study of control samples from healthy donors and cancer patients. Method: immunoSEQ multiplex PCR; TCRdb's copy keeps in-frame clones and lacks some. The sample lists about 140,000 clones; approximately 94% were seen once. V was clipped by 4 bases and J by 10 bases, with 10 bases between them. Germline CDR1 reads MDHEN; CDR2 reads SYDVKM. CDR3 length equals 12 residues. This receptor was obtained from a man aged 40-49 years in good health. The specimen was blood. The rearrangement links TRBV28 to TRBJ1-4, with D maybe TRBD1 (5 bases). The CDR3 bases are TGTGCCAGCAGTTGGGGGGTAGGAAAACTGTTTTTT. Its translation: CASSWGVGKLFF.